The sequence of this T cell receptor (beta chain) was determined in a study of blood T cell repertoires in COVID-19. Overall study: Sites in the United States, Italy and Spain provided acute and convalescent COVID-19 samples.

Original data processing: The authors estimated nucleated cell counts from reference gene primer amplification. The data were produced by immunoSEQ multiplex PCR, yet TCRdb's version contains in-frame clones alone and is incomplete. The DNA gave D and trimming, while V, J and clone size come from that table. The sample holds roughly 220,000 clones, about 86% seen once. V dropped 3 bases and J dropped 5; count of bases not matched to a gene: 7. The CDR3 totals 16 residues. Germline assignment: CDR1 MNHNS and CDR2 SASEGT. Sample: PBMCs or T cells enriched from blood (not recorded which). V usage is TRBV6-1 and J usage is TRBJ1-5, with 10 bases identical to TRBD1. This TCR was recovered from a woman aged 45-59 years with acute COVID-19. CDR3 region: CASSEGGTGEYQPQHF. CDR3 bases: TGTGCCAGCAGTGAGGGCGGGACAGGGGAATATCAGCCCCAGCATTTT.